Listed below are T cell receptor beta chains from one sample, sequenced in a study of cytomegalovirus exposure and HLA in healthy donors. Clones were sequenced by immunoSEQ multiplex PCR, and TCRdb holds only the in-frame ones, with some missing. Of around 300,000 clones in the sample, around 65% are singletons; the top ten hold about 2.1%. Sequenced sample: PBMCs. The receptors derive from a female donor in good health and CMV-seronegative. Each CDR3 is given with its conserved first and last residue. The D gene is left open where the match is weak. Size is stated for part of the rows, as once, few or many counts, or as a class when the clone is expanded.

CDR3 protein,CDR3 DNA,D gene,V gene,clone size,J gene
CATSREQGSTDTQYF,TGTGCCACCAGCAGAGAACAGGGGAGCACAGATACGCAGTATTTT,TRBD1,TRBV15,NA,TRBJ2-3
CASSVDRGEQYF,TGTGCCAGCAGCGTGGACAGGGGCGAGCAGTACTTC,TRBD1,TRBV5-6,few,TRBJ2-7
CASSEAAGGGGYGYTF,TGTGCCAGCAGTGAAGCCGCAGGGGGCGGTGGCTATGGCTACACCTTC,TRBD1,TRBV6-1,once,TRBJ1-2
CASSVDVTEPSYGYTF,TGTGCCAGCAGTGTTGATGTGACGGAGCCAAGCTATGGCTACACCTTC,NA,TRBV25-1,few,TRBJ1-2
CATPRGGSNTGELFF,TGTGCCACCCCTAGGGGCGGTTCGAACACCGGGGAGCTGTTTTTT,NA,TRBV10-3,NA,TRBJ2-2
CASHGLSLEQFF,TGTGCCAGCCATGGACTATCACTTGAGCAGTTCTTC,NA,TRBV19,NA,TRBJ2-1
CASSLAPGRDTEAFF,TGTGCCAGCAGCTTAGCGCCTGGGAGGGACACTGAAGCTTTCTTT,NA,TRBV7-2,NA,TRBJ1-1
CSASTGGGIGELFF,TGCAGCGCCTCGACAGGGGGTGGCATCGGGGAGCTGTTTTTT,TRBD1,TRBV29-1,once,TRBJ2-2
CASSRLIRTEAFF,TGTGCCAGCAGCCGCCTAATCCGCACTGAAGCTTTCTTT,NA,TRBV9,few,TRBJ1-1
CASSESLLAGPNTGELFF,TGTGCCAGCAGTGAATCCTTACTAGCGGGACCGAACACCGGGGAGCTGTTTTTT,TRBD2,TRBV6-1,NA,TRBJ2-2
CASSLSVADTQYF,TGTGCCAGCAGTTTAAGCGTAGCAGATACGCAGTATTTT,NA,TRBV28,NA,TRBJ2-3
CASSLARRGGSTDTQYF,TGTGCCAGCAGCTTGGCCCGGCGGGGGGGAAGCACAGATACGCAGTATTTT,TRBD2,TRBV5-4,few,TRBJ2-3
CASSSGRSAGSYNEQFF,TGTGCCAGCAGCTCCGGTCGGTCGGCGGGGTCCTACAATGAGCAGTTCTTC,NA,TRBV11-2,NA,TRBJ2-1
CASSPPPGGGGNTIYF,TGTGCCAGCAGCCCCCCTCCAGGGGGAGGTGGAAACACCATATATTTT,TRBD1,TRBV28,NA,TRBJ1-3
CASRATGTGGLGEKLFF,TGTGCCAGCAGAGCTACCGGGACAGGGGGCCTCGGGGAAAAACTGTTTTTT,TRBD1,TRBV27,few,TRBJ1-4
CASSGQGVEKLFF,TGTGCCAGCTCGGGACAGGGTGTCGAAAAACTGTTTTTT,TRBD1,TRBV2,NA,TRBJ1-4
CATSRGRFLRAGDYEQYF,TGTGCCACCAGCAGAGGTAGATTTTTGCGGGCTGGAGACTACGAGCAGTACTTC,NA,TRBV15,NA,TRBJ2-7
CASSSDRGSEQYF,TGTGCCAGCAGCTCGGACAGGGGTTCCGAGCAGTACTTC,TRBD1,TRBV7-6,NA,TRBJ2-7
CAWRSGAATEAFF,TGTGCCTGGAGATCAGGCGCAGCCACTGAAGCTTTCTTT,NA,TRBV30,few,TRBJ1-1
CASSLAPSGSYEQYF,TGTGCCAGCAGCTTAGCTCCTAGCGGGAGCTACGAGCAGTACTTC,TRBD2,TRBV7-8,NA,TRBJ2-7
CASSLGDREQAFF,TGTGCCAGCAGCTTAGGGGACAGGGAACAAGCTTTCTTT,TRBD1,TRBV11-3,few,TRBJ1-1
CASSDLGATDTQYF,TGTGCCAGCAGTGATCTGGGGGCCACAGATACGCAGTATTTT,NA,TRBV2,NA,TRBJ2-3
CASLGTSGPRETQYF,TGTGCCAGCTTAGGGACTAGCGGCCCTAGGGAGACCCAGTACTTC,TRBD2,TRBV11-2,few,TRBJ2-5
CASSPQSGREGTEAFF,TGTGCCAGCAGCCCCCAGTCCGGCAGGGAGGGCACTGAAGCTTTCTTT,NA,TRBV7-2,NA,TRBJ1-1
CASSVVPSGTLGNTIYF,TGTGCCAGCAGCGTAGTCCCATCCGGGACACTGGGAAACACCATATATTTT,NA,TRBV9,NA,TRBJ1-3
CASSPWGQAYRTDTQYF,TGTGCCAGCAGCCCCTGGGGACAGGCATACCGCACAGATACGCAGTATTTT,TRBD1,TRBV5-4,NA,TRBJ2-3
CASSLTGQGGALAKNIQYF,TGTGCCAGCAGTTTAACGGGACAGGGGGGAGCACTCGCCAAAAACATTCAGTACTTC,TRBD1,TRBV28,NA,TRBJ2-4
CASSVRQGEGEKLFF,TGCGCCAGCAGCGTCAGACAGGGGGAAGGTGAAAAACTGTTTTTT,TRBD1,TRBV9,NA,TRBJ1-4
CASSTGTGGRGNQPQHF,TGTGCCAGCAGTACCGGGACAGGGGGTCGGGGTAATCAGCCCCAGCATTTT,TRBD1,TRBV2,NA,TRBJ1-5
CASSVGTGSYEQYF,TGCGCCAGCAGTGTCGGGACAGGTTCCTACGAGCAGTACTTC,TRBD1,TRBV10-1,once,TRBJ2-7
CASSGSFRDSRDRETQYF,TGCGCCAGCAGTGGAAGCTTCAGGGACTCTAGGGACCGGGAGACCCAGTACTTC,NA,TRBV10-1,NA,TRBJ2-5
CASSAWAGVVDTQYF,TGTGCCAGCAGCGCTTGGGCGGGAGTTGTAGATACGCAGTATTTT,TRBD2,TRBV9,NA,TRBJ2-3
CASSRDYRDRGSDTGELFF,TGTGCCAGCAGCCGAGATTACCGGGACAGGGGTTCGGACACCGGGGAGCTGTTTTTT,NA,TRBV21-1,NA,TRBJ2-2
CASRWTGGNGKYSGANVLTF,TGTGCCAGCAGATGGACAGGGGGTAACGGCAAGTACTCTGGGGCCAACGTCCTGACTTTC,TRBD1,TRBV2,few,TRBJ2-6
CASSPSTGASTEAFF,TGTGCCAGCAGCCCCTCGACAGGGGCGAGCACTGAAGCTTTCTTT,TRBD1,TRBV7-6,NA,TRBJ1-1
CASSQSQRERGLGQYF,TGCGCCAGCAGTCAATCGCAGCGGGAGCGGGGCTTAGGGCAGTACTTC,TRBD2,TRBV23-1,few,TRBJ2-5
CASSFPSVAGTQYF,TGTGCCAGCAGCTTCCCTAGCGTGGCGGGGACCCAGTACTTC,NA,TRBV5-6,few,TRBJ2-5
CASSVGTVVKDEQFF,TGTGCCAGCAGCGTCGGGACAGTAGTTAAAGATGAGCAGTTCTTC,TRBD1,TRBV9,NA,TRBJ2-1
CASSPVRQGRKYF,TGTGCCAGCAGTCCAGTTCGGCAGGGAAGAAAGTACTTC,NA,TRBV2,NA,TRBJ2-7
CASSLAGQGIVNTEAFF,TGTGCCAGCAGCTTAGCGGGACAGGGGATCGTGAACACTGAAGCTTTCTTT,TRBD1,TRBV7-9,few,TRBJ1-1
CASSPNLGGSYNEQFF,TGTGCCAGCAGCCCCAACCTGGGAGGCTCCTACAATGAGCAGTTCTTC,NA,TRBV5-4,NA,TRBJ2-1
CASSQVPTSGRGSTVYEQYF,TGCGCCAGCAGCCAAGTCCCGACTAGCGGGAGGGGCTCTACGGTCTACGAGCAGTACTTC,TRBD2,TRBV4-1,once,TRBJ2-7